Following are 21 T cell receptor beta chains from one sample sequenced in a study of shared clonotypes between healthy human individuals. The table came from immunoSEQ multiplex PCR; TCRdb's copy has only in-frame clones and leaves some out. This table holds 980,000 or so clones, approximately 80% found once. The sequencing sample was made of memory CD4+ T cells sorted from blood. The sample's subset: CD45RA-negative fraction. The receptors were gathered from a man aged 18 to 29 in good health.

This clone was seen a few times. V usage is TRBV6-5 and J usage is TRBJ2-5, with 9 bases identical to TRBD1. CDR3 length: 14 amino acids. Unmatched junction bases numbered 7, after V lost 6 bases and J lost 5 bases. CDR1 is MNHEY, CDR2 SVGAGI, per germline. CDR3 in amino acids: CASRLLGQGETQYF. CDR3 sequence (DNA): TGTGCCAGCAGGCTACTTGGACAGGGGGAGACCCAGTACTTC.

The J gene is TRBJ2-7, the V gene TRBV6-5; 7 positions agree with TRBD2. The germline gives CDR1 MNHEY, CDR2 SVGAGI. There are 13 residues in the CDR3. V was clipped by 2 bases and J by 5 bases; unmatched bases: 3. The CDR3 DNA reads TGTGCCAGCAGTTACCCCGGGACTAACGAGCAGTACTTC. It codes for CASSYPGTNEQYF.

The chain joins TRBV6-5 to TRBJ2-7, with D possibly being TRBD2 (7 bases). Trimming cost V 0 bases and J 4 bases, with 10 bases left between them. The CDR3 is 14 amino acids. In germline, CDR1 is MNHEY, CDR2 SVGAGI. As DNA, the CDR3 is TGTGCCAGCAGTTACTCAAGGGGGGGTTACGAGCAGTACTTC. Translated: CASSYSRGGYEQYF.

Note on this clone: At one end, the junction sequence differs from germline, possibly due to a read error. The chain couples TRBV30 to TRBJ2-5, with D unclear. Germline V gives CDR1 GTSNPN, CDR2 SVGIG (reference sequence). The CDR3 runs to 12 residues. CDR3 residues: CAWMAYQETQYF. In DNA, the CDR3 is TGTGCCTGGATGGCGTACCAGGAGACCCAGTACTTC.

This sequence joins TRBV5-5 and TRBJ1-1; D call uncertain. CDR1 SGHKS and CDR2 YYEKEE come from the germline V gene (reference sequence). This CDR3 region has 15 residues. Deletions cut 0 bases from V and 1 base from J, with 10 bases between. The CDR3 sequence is CASSLVGPPNTEAFF. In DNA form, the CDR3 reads TGTGCCAGCAGCTTGGTCGGCCCGCCGAACACTGAAGCTTTCTTT.

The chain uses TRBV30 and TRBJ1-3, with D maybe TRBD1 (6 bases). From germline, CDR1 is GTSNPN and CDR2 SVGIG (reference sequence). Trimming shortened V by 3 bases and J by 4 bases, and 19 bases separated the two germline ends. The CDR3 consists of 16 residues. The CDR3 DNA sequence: TGTGCCTGGAGCCTTTCAGGGGATATAGGGGGAAACACCATATATTTT. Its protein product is CAWSLSGDIGGNTIYF. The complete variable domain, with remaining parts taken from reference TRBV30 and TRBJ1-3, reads SQTIHQWPATLVQPVGSPLSLECTVEGTSNPNLYWYRQAAGRGLQLLFYSVGIGQISSEVPQNLSASRPQDRQFILSSKKLLLSDSGFYLCAWSLSGDIGGNTIYFGEGSWLTVV.

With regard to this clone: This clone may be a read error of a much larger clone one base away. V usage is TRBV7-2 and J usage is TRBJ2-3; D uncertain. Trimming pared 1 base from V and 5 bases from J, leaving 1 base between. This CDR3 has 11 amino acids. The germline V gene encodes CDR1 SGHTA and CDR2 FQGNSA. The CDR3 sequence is CASSLVDTQYF. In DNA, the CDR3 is TGTGCCAGCAGCTTAGTAGATACGCAGTATTTT.

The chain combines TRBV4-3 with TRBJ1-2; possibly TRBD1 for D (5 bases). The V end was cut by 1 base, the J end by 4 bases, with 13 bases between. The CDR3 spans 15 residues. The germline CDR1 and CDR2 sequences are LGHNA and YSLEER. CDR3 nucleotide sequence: TGCGCCAGCAGCCAAGGATTCGGGGGGGGCTATGGCTACACCTTC. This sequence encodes CASSQGFGGGYGYTF.

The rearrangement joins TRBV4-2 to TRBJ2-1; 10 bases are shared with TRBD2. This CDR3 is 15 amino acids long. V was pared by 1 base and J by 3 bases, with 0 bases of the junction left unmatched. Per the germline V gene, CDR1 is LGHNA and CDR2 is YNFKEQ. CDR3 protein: CASSQGTSGYNEQFF. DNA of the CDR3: TGTGCCAGCAGCCAAGGGACTAGCGGCTACAATGAGCAGTTCTTC.

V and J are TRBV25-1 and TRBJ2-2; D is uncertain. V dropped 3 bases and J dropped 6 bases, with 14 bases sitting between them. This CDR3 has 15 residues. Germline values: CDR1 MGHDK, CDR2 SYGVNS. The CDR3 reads CASSDWATTSGELFF. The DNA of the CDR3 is TGTGCCAGCAGTGATTGGGCCACGACCTCCGGGGAGCTGTTTTTT.

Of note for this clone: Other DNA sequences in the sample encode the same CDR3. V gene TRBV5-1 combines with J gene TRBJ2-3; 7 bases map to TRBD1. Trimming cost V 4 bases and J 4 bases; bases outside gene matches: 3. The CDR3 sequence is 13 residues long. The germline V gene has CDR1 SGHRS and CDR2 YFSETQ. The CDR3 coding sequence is TGCGCCAGCAGCCGACAGGGCGCAGATACGCAGTATTTT. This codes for CASSRQGADTQYF.

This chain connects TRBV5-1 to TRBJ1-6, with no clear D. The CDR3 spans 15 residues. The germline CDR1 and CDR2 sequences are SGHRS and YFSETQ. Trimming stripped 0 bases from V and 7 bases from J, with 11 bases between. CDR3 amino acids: CASSLVMERNSPLHF. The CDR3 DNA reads TGCGCCAGCAGCTTGGTTATGGAGAGGAATTCACCCCTCCACTTT.

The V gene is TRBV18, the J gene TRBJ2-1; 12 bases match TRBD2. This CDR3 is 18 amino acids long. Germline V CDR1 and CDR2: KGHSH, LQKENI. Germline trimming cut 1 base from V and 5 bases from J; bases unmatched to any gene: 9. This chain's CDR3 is CASSPRLAGGPWDNEQFF. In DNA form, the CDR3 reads TGTGCCAGCTCACCACGCCTAGCGGGAGGGCCATGGGACAATGAGCAGTTCTTC. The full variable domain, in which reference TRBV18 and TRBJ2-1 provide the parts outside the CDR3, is NAGVMQNPRHLVRRRGQEARLRCSPMKGHSHVYWYRQLPEEGLKFMVYLQKENIIDESGMPKERFSAEFPKEGPSILRIQQVVRGDSAAYFCASSPRLAGGPWDNEQFFGPGTRLTVL.

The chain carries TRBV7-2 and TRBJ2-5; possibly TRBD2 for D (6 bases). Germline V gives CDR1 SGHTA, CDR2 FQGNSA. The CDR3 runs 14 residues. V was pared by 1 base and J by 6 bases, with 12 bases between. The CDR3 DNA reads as TGTGCCAGCAGCTTAGAACGCGGGGAGAAGACCCAGTACTTC. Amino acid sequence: CASSLERGEKTQYF.

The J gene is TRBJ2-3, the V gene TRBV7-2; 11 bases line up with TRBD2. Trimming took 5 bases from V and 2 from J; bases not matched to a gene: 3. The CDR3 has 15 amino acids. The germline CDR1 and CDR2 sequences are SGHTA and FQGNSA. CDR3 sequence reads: CASSALAGATDTQYF. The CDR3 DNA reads TGTGCCAGCAGCGCACTAGCGGGGGCCACAGATACGCAGTATTTT.

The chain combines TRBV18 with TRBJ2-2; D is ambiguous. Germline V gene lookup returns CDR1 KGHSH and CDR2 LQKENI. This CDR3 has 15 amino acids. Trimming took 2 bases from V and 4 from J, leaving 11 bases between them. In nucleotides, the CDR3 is TGTGCCAGCTCACCATCCATCACTCCCACCGGGGAGCTGTTTTTT. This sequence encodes CASSPSITPTGELFF.

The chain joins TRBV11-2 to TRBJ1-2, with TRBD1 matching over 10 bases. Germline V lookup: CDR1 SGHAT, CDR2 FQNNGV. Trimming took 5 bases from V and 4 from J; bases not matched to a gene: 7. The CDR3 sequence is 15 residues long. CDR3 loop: CASSPGQGIGYGYTF. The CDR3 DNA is TGTGCCAGCAGCCCGGGACAGGGGATCGGCTATGGCTACACCTTC. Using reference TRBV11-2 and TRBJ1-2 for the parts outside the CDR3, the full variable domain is EAGVAQSPRYKIIEKRQSVAFWCNPISGHATLYWYQQILGQGPKLLIQFQNNGVVDDSQLPKDRFSAERLKGVDSTLKIQPAKLEDSAVYLCASSPGQGIGYGYTFGSGTRLTVV.

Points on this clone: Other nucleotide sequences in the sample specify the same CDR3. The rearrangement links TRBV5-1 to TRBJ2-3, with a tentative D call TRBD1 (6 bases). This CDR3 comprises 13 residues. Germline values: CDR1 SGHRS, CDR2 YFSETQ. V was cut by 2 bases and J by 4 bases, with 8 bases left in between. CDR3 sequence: CASSFAGADTQYF. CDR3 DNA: TGCGCCAGCAGCTTTGCAGGGGCAGATACGCAGTATTTT.

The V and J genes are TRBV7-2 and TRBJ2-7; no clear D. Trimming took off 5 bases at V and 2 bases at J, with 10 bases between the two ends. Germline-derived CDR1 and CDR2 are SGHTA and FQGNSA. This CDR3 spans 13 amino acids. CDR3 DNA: TGTGCCAGCAGCCGCCCCCCGGCCTACGAGCAGTACTTC. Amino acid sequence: CASSRPPAYEQYF. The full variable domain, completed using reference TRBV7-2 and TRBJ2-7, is GAGVSQSPSNKVTEKGKDVELRCDPISGHTALYWYRQSLGQGLEFLIYFQGNSAPDKSGLPSDRFSAERTGGSVSTLTIQRTQQEDSAVYLCASSRPPAYEQYFGPGTRLTVT.

The CDR3 DNA is TGCGCCAGCAGCCAGGGATCGCATTACGAGCAGTACTTC. Its translation: CASSQGSHYEQYF. This rearrangement joins TRBV5-1 to TRBJ2-7; the D gene is possibly TRBD1 (5 bases). V was shortened by 4 bases and J by 4 bases, with 12 bases between the two germline ends. The CDR3 is 13 amino acids. Germline V gene sequence: CDR1 SGHRS, CDR2 YFSETQ.

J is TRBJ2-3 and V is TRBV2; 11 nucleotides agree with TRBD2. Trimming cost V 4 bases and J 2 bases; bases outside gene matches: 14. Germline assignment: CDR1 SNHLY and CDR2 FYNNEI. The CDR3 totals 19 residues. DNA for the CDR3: TGTGCCAGCAGTGCGCGGCGTCTAGCGGGGGGCTATACCACAGATACGCAGTATTTT. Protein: CASSARRLAGGYTTDTQYF.